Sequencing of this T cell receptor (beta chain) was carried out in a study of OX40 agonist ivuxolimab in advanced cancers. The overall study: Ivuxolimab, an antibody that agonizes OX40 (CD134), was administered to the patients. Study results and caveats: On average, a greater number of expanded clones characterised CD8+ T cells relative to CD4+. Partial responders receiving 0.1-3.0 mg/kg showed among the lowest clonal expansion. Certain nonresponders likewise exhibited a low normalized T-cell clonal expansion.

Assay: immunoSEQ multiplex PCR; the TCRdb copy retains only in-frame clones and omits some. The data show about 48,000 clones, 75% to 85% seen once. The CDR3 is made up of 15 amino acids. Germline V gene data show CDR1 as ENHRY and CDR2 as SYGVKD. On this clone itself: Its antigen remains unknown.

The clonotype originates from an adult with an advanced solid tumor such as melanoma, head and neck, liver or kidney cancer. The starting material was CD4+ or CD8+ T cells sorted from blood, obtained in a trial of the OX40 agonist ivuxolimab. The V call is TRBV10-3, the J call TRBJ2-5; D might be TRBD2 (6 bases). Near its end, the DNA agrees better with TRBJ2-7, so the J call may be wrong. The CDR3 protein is CAISESPGRSIEQYF. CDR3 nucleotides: TGTGCCATCAGTGAGTCGCCAGGGAGGTCTATCGAGCAGTACTTC.